This T cell receptor (beta chain) was identified in a study of CD8 T cells in ankylosing spondylitis. Study-wide points: There were earlier reports of some motif variants in reactive arthritis synovial fluid and blood. Disease-associated clones were reportedly significantly overrepresented in matched ankylosing spondylitis synovial fluid. One TCR beta motif, made up of roughly 8 highly homologous variants, appeared characteristic of ankylosing spondylitis blood.

This clonotype was seen at least ten times. What it binds is unknown. The germline CDR1 and CDR2 sequences are SGHRS and YFSETQ. The ends were cut back, 1 base at V and 2 bases at J, with 12 bases in the middle. The CDR3 sequence is 15 residues long. Library preparation for TCR beta used quantitative 5'-RACE with molecular barcodes. TCRdb itself ran the 5' RACE reads through MiXCR, one entry per CDR3 protein. The sample consists of about 130,000 distinct CDR3 sequences, about 6.7% of them appearing once. The genes are TRBV5-1 and TRBJ1-1; TRBD1 is a possible D gene (6 bases). Input material: blood, either unsorted or a sorted T cell fraction (not recorded which). The TCR originated in a female donor with ankylosing spondylitis or in good health (not recorded which). In DNA, the CDR3 is TGCGCCAGCAGCTTGAACACAGGGAGCAACACTGAAGCTTTCTTT. This encodes CASSLNTGSNTEAFF.